The present T cell receptor beta chain was sequenced within a study of OX40 agonist ivuxolimab in advanced cancers. Study-wide context: Treatment of patients was with ivuxolimab, an agonistic anti-OX40 (CD134) antibody.

Whole-study results and caveats: Low normalized T-cell clonal expansion was also seen in some nonresponders. Expanded peripheral T cell antigen specificity was not determined. The study observed clonal expansion of CD4+ and CD8+ blood T cells by week 6 at 0.1 to 3.0 mg/kg.

CDR3 length: 15 residues. Per germline, CDR1 MDHEN and CDR2 SYDVKM. The V segment lost 6 bases and the J segment 9 bases; nucleotides outside the gene matches: 13. Regarding this clone: Antigen unknown.

Measured with immunoSEQ multiplex PCR; TCRdb has only the in-frame clones, and not every one. Of 60,000 or so clones in the sample, 94% were seen once. The V and J genes are TRBV28 and TRBJ2-2, with 7 bases lining up with TRBD1. The origin of this receptor is an adult with an advanced solid tumor such as melanoma, head and neck, liver or kidney cancer. Sample: CD4+ or CD8+ T cells sorted from blood, taken in a trial of the OX40 agonist ivuxolimab. This CDR3 reads CASRERQGKERELFF. CDR3 DNA sequence: TGTGCCAGCAGGGAACGACAGGGTAAAGAGAGGGAGCTGTTTTTT.